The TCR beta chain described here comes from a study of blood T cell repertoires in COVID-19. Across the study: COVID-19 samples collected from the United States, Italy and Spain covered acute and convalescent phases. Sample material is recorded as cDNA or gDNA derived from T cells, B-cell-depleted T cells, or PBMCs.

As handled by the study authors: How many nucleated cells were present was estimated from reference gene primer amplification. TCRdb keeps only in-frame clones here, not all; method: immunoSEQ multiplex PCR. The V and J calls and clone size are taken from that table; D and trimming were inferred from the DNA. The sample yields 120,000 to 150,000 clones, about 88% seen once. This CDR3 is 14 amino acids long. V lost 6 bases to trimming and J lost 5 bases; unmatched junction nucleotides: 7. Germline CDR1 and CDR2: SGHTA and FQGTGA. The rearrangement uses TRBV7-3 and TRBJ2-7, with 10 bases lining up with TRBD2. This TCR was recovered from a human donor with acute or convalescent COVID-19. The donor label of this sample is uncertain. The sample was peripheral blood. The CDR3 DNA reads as TGTGCCAGCAGTCTAGCGGGGGAGCTGCACGAGCAGTACTTC. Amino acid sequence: CASSLAGELHEQYF.